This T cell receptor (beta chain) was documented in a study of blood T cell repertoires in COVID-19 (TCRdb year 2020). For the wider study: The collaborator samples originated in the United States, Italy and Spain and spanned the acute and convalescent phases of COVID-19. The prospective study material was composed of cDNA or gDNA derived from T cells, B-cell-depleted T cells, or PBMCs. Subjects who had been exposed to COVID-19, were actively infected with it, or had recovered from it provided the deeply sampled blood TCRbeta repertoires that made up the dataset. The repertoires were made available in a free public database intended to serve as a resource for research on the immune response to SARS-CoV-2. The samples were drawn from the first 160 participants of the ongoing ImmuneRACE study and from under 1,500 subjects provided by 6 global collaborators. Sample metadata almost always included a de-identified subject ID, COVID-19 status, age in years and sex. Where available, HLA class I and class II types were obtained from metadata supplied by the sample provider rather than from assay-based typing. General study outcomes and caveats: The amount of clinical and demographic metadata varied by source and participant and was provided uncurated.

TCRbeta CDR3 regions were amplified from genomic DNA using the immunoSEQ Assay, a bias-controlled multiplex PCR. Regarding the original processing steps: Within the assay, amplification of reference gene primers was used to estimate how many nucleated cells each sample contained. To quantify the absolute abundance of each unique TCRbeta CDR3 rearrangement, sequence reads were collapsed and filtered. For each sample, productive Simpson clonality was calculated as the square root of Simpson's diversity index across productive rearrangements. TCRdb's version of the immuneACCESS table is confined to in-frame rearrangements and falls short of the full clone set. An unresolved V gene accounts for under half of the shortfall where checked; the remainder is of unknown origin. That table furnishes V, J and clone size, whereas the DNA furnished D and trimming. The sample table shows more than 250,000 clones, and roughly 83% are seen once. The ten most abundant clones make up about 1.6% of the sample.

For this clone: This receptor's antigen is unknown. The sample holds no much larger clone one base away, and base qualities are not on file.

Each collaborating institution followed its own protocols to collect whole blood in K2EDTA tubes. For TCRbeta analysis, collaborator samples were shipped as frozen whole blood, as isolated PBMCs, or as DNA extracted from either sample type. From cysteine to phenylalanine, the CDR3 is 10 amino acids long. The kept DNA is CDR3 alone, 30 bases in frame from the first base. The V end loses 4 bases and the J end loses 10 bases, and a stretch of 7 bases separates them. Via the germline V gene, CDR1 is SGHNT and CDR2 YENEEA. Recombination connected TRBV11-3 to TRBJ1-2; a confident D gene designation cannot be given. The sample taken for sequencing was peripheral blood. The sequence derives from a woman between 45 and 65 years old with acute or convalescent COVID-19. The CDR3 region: CASSSCFYTF. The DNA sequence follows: TGTGCCAGCAGCTCTTGTTTCTACACCTTC.